This T cell receptor beta chain came from a study of CD8 T cells in ankylosing spondylitis. Regarding the study as a whole: Within ankylosing spondylitis blood, a TCR beta motif made up of several highly homologous variants appeared to be characteristic.

Note on this clonotype: Its antigen is not identified.

Quantitative barcoded 5'-RACE was used to prepare TCR beta libraries. TCRdb processed the 5' RACE reads anew with MiXCR; each CDR3 protein has one entry. The sample consists of about 400,000 distinct CDR3 sequences, more than 20% of them appearing once. CDR3 size: 15 residues. Trimming stripped 0 bases from V and 4 bases from J, with 12 bases between. The V gene's germline CDR1 is LGHNA and CDR2 YNFKEQ. The sample was blood, either unsorted or a sorted T cell fraction (not recorded which). The receptor comes from a male donor with ankylosing spondylitis. The chain links TRBV4-2 to TRBJ1-2; D is undetermined. Here the CDR3 reads CASSQDMGTTYGYTF. The CDR3 DNA follows: TGTGCCAGCAGCCAAGATATGGGCACAACCTATGGCTACACCTTC.